This record covers a single T cell receptor beta chain. The CDR3 is 16 residues long. Germline V gene lookup returns CDR1 SGHRS and CDR2 YFSETQ. V was pared by 4 bases and J by 5 bases, with 11 bases of the junction left unmatched. Sequencing was performed with immunoSEQ multiplex PCR; in TCRdb, only in-frame clones are kept and a portion is missing. The table lists about 37,000 clones, roughly 90% of them singletons. This record comes from a study of OX40 agonist ivuxolimab in advanced cancers. The clonotype comes from an adult with an advanced solid tumor such as melanoma, head and neck, liver or kidney cancer. The sequencing used CD4+ or CD8+ T cells sorted from blood, collected in a trial of the OX40 agonist ivuxolimab. The genes are TRBV5-1 and TRBJ1-2, with TRBD1 matching over 10 bases. CDR3 in DNA: TGCGCCAGCAGCGGGGGGACAGGGGTCAACTTATATGGCTACACCTTC. Translation gives CASSGGTGVNLYGYTF.